The clone carrying this TCR beta chain was recorded only once. In the original processing: Nucleated cell number was recorded as an estimate derived from reference gene primer amplification. TCRdb's copy holds only in-frame clones and misses some; the assay was immunoSEQ multiplex PCR. For V, J and clone size, that table is used; D and trimming come from the DNA. The sample records 150,000 to 200,000 clones, around 94% being singletons. After removal of 5 bases from V and 4 bases from J, the junction contained 6 bases not matched to a gene. CDR3 length: 16 amino acids. Looked up from germline, CDR1 is SGHTA and CDR2 is FQGTGA. This entry belongs to a study of blood T cell repertoires in COVID-19. On the study more broadly: Researchers got acute and convalescent COVID-19 samples from the United States, Italy and Spain. PBMCs, B-cell-depleted T cells, or T cells provided the cDNA or gDNA that made up the material.

Seattle's cohort entered during active infection and was followed longitudinally. What was sequenced was peripheral blood. This chain joins TRBV7-3 and TRBJ2-1, with 12 nucleotides matching TRBD1. This sequence originates from a man aged 30 to 45 with COVID-19, enrolled during active disease. In nucleotides, the CDR3 is TGTGCCAGCAGCCTGGGGACAGGGGGCTTGTACAATGAGCAGTTCTTC. Translated: CASSLGTGGLYNEQFF.